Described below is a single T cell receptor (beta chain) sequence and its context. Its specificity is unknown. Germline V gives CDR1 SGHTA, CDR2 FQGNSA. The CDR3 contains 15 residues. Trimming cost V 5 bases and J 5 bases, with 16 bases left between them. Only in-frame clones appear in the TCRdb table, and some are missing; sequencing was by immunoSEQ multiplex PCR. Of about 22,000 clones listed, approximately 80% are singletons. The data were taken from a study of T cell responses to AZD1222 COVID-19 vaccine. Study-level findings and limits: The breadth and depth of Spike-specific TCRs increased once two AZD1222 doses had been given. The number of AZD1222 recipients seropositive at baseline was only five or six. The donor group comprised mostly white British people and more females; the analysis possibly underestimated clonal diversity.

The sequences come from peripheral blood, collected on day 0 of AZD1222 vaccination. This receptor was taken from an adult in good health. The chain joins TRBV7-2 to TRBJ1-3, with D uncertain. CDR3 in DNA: TGTGCCAGCAGCCTTACCACTCTTAATAGAAACACCATATATTTT. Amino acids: CASSLTTLNRNTIYF.